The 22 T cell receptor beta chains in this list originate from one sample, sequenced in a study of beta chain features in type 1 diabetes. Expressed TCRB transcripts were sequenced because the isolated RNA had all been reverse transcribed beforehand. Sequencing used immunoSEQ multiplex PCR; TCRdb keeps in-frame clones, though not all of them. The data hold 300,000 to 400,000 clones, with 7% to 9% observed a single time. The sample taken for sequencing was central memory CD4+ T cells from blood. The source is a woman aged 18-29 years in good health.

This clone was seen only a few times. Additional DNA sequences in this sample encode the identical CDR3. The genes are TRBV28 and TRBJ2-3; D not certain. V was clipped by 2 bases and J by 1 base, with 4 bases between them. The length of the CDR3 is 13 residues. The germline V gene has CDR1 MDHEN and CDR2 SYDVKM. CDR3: CASSLPGTDTQYF. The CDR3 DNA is TGTGCCAGCAGTTTACCTGGCACAGATACGCAGTATTTT.

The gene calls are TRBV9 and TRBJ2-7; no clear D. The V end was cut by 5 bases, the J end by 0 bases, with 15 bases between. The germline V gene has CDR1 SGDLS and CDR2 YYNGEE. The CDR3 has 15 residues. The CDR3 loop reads CASSRRADFSYEQYF. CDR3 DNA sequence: TGTGCCAGCAGTCGCCGGGCCGACTTCTCCTACGAGCAGTACTTC.

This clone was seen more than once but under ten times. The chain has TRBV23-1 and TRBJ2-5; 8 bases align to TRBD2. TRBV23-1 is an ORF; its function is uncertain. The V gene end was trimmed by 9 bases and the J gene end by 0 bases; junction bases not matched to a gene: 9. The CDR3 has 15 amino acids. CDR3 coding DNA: TGCGCCAGACTAGCGGATCTTGAGTACCAAGAGACCCAGTACTTC. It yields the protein CARLADLEYQETQYF.

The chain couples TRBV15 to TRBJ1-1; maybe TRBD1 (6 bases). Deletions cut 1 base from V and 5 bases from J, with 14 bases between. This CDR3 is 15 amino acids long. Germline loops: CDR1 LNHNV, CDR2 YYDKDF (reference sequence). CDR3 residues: CATSRAETGQTEAFF. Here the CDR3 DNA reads TGTGCCACCAGCAGAGCCGAGACAGGACAAACTGAAGCTTTCTTT.

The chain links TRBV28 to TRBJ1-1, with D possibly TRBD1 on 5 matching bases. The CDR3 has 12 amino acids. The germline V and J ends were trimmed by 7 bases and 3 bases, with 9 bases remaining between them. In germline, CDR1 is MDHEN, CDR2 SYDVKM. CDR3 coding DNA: TGTGCCAGCACAGGGTTGCACACTGAAGCTTTCTTT. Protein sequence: CASTGLHTEAFF.

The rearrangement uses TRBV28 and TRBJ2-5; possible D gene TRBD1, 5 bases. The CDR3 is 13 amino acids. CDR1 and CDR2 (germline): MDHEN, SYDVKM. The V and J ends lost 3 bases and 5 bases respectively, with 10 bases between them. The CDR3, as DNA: TGTGCCAGCAGTTTCGTAGGGGTCGAGACCCAGTACTTC. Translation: CASSFVGVETQYF.

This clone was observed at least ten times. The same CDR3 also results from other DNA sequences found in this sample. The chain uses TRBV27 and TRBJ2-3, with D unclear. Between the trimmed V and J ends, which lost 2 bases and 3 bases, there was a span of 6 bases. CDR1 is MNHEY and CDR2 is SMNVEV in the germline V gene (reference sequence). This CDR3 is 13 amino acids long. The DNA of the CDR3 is TGTGCCAGCAGTTTAATCGGGACAGATACGCAGTATTTT. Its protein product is CASSLIGTDTQYF.

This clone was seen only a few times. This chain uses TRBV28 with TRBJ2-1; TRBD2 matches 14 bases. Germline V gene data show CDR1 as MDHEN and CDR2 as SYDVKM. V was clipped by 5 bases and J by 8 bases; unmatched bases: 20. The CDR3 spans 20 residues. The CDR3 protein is CASSTSLGTSGSYPFDEQFF. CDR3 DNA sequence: TGTGCCAGCAGTACGTCCCTTGGGACTAGCGGGAGCTATCCATTTGATGAGCAGTTCTTC.

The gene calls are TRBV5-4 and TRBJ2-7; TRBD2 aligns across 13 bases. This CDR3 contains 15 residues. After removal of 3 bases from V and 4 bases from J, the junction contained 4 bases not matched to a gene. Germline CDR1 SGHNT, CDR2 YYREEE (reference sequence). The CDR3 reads CASSWTSGSGYEQYF. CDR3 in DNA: TGTGCCAGCAGCTGGACTAGCGGGAGTGGGTACGAGCAGTACTTC.

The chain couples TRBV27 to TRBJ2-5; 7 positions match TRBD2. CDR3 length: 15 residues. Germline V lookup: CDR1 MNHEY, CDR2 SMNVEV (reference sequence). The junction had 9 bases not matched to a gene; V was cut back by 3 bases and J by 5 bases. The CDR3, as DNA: TGTGCCAGCAGTTTCGGGGGGTCTCGCAGGGAGACCCAGTACTTC. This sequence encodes CASSFGGSRRETQYF.

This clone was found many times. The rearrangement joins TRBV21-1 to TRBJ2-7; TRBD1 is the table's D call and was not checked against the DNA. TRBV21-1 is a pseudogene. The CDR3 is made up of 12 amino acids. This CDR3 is CASVHREYEQYF. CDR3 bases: TGTGCCAGTGTGCACAGGGAGTACGAGCAGTACTTC.

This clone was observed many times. CDR3 protein: CASSQGGLAGVIGQFF. The CDR3 bases are TGTGCCAGCAGCCAAGGAGGACTAGCGGGAGTAATTGGTCAGTTCTTC. J is TRBJ2-1 and V is TRBV4-2; 13 bases agree with TRBD2. V was pared by 1 base and J by 13 bases, with 10 bases of the junction left unmatched. Germline assignment: CDR1 LGHNA and CDR2 YNFKEQ. The CDR3 covers 16 residues.

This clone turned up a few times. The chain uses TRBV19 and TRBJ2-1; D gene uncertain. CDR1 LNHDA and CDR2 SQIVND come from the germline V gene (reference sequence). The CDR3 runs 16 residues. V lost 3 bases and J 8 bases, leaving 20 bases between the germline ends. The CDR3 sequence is CASSIWASTGLDEQFF. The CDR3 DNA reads TGTGCCAGTAGTATCTGGGCCAGTACGGGCTTGGATGAGCAGTTCTTC.

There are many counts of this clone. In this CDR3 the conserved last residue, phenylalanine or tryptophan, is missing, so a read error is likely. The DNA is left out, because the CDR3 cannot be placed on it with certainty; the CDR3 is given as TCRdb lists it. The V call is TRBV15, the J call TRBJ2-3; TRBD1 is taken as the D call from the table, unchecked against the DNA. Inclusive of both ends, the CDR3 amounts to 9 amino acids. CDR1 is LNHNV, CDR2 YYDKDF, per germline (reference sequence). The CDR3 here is CATSRDAAV.

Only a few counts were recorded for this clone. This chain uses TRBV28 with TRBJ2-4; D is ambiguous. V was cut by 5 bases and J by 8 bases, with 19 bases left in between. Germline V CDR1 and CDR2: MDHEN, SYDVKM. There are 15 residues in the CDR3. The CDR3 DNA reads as TGTGCCAGCAGTCCCACGGGCCTACCAAAGGACATTCAGTACTTC. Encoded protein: CASSPTGLPKDIQYF.

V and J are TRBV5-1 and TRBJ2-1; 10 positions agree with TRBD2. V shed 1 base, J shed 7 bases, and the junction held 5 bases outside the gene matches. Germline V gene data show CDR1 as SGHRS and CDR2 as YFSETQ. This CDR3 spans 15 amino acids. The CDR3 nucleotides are TGCGCCAGCAGCTTGCTAGGACTAGCGGCAAATGAGCAGTTCTTC. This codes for CASSLLGLAANEQFF.

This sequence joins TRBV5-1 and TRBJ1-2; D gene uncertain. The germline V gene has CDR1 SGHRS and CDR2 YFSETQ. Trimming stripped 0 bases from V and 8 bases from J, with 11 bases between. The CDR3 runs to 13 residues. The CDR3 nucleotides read TGCGCCAGCAGCTTGGATGTTTTTCAAGGCTACACCTTC. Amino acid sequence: CASSLDVFQGYTF.

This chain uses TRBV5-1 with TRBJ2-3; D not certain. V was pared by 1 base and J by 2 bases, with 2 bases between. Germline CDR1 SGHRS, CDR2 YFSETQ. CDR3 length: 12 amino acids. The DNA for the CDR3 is TGCGCCAGCAGCTTGCCCACAGATACGCAGTATTTT. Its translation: CASSLPTDTQYF.

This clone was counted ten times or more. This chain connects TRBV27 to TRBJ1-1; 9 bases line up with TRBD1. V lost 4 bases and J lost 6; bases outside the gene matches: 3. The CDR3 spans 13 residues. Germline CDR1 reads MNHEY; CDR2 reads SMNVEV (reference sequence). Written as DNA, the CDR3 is TGTGCCAGCAGTTCGGGACAGGGCGCTGAAGCTTTCTTT. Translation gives CASSSGQGAEAFF.

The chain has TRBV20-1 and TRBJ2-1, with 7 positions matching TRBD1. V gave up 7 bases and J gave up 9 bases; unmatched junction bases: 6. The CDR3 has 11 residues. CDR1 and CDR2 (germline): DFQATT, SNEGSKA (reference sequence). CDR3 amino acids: CSVRQGAEQFF. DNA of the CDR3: TGCAGTGTTCGACAGGGTGCTGAGCAGTTCTTC.

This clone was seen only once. Here the CDR3 DNA reads TGTGCCAGCAGCTTGTCCGAGGGGACCCAGTACTTC. It specifies CASSLSEGTQYF. The genes are TRBV5-5 and TRBJ2-5; tentatively, D is TRBD2 (5 bases). Germline loops: CDR1 SGHKS, CDR2 YYEKEE (reference sequence). Trimming left V 1 base short and J 7 bases short, with 8 bases between. This CDR3 region has 12 residues.

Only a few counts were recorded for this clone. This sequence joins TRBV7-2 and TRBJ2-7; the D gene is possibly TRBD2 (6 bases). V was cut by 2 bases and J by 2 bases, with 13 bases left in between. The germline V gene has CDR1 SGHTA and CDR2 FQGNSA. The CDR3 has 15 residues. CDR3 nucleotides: TGTGCCAGCAGCTTATTTGGTAGCGGAACCTACGAGCAGTACTTC. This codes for CASSLFGSGTYEQYF.